These 4 T cell receptor beta chains came from one sample sequenced in a study of blood T cell repertoires in COVID-19. The data were produced by immunoSEQ multiplex PCR, yet TCRdb's version contains in-frame clones alone and is incomplete. The sample shows 270,000 or so clones, roughly 84% of them seen only once. Material: peripheral blood. Source of these receptors: a young woman with acute or convalescent COVID-19.

The chain has TRBV7-3 and TRBJ2-2; TRBD2 matches 8 bases. CDR3 size: 16 residues. The V segment lost 5 bases and the J segment 1 base; nucleotides outside the gene matches: 6. CDR1 and CDR2 from the germline V gene are SGHTA and FQGTGA. CDR3 in DNA: TGTGCCAGCAGCGTGCCTACTAGCGGGAACACCGGGGAGCTGTTTTTT. As protein: CASSVPTSGNTGELFF.

V usage is TRBV28 and J usage is TRBJ2-7; TRBD1 matches 7 bases. V lost 1 base to trimming and J lost 2 bases; unmatched junction nucleotides: 5. The CDR3 spans 15 residues. The germline gives CDR1 MDHEN, CDR2 SYDVKM. The CDR3 is CASSLLGRGTYEQYF. CDR3 nucleotide sequence: TGTGCCAGCAGTTTATTGGGCAGGGGGACCTACGAGCAGTACTTC.

The chain employs TRBV28 and TRBJ1-1; 10 bases match TRBD1. The trim removed 2 bases at V and 4 bases at J, leaving 13 bases unmatched. Germline CDR1 reads MDHEN; CDR2 reads SYDVKM. CDR3 length equals 18 residues. CDR3 nucleotide sequence: TGTGCCAGCAGTTTAGGTGGGGGCGGGACAGGGGCCTTCACTGAAGCTTTCTTT. It yields the protein CASSLGGGGTGAFTEAFF.

This clone has only one observation. The V gene is TRBV5-4, the J gene TRBJ2-3; D is ambiguous. The ends were cut back, 0 bases at V and 0 bases at J, with 8 bases in the middle. The CDR3 contains 15 residues. Germline CDR1 reads SGHNT; CDR2 reads YYREEE (reference sequence). CDR3: CASSLGQVSTDTQYF. CDR3 DNA: TGTGCCAGCAGCTTGGGACAAGTTAGCACAGATACGCAGTATTTT.